Listed here are 8 T cell receptor beta chains from one sample, sequenced in a study of a mutant IDH1 vaccine in newly diagnosed glioma. Their target antigens are unknown. Assay used: immunoSEQ multiplex PCR; TCRdb lists only in-frame clones, some missing. The repertoire consists of approximately 26,000 clones, with roughly nine tenths occurring once and the leading ten covering about a fifth. Specified time point: week 5, during vaccination. The study gave 300 ug of mutant IDH1 20-mer peptide per vaccine dose, with topical imiquimod. Specimen: PBMCs, collected from a glioma patient whose treatment included an IDH1 peptide vaccine. Every receptor here comes from a man in his late teens or twenties with glioma.

The chain carries TRBV10-3 and TRBJ2-3; 8 nucleotides match TRBD2. Germline CDR1 ENHRY, CDR2 SYGVKD. The J segment lost 6 bases and the V segment lost 4 bases, leaving 6 bases of the junction unmatched. The CDR3 sequence is 14 residues long. CDR3 DNA sequence: TGTGCCATCAGTGTGGAGCGGGAGATGGATACGCAGTATTTT. Protein product: CAISVEREMDTQYF.

This clone was seen only a few times. The chain links TRBV28 to TRBJ1-1; D may be TRBD1 (5 bases). Germline V gene lookup returns CDR1 MDHEN and CDR2 SYDVKM. This CDR3 region has 15 residues. Trimming pared 4 bases from V and 0 bases from J, leaving 12 bases between. CDR3 DNA sequence: TGTGCCAGCAGTTCCGGGGGGGGAGTGAACACTGAAGCTTTCTTT. This encodes CASSSGGGVNTEAFF.

This chain connects TRBV5-1 to TRBJ2-7; 9 bases agree with TRBD1. The CDR3 has 15 residues. Per germline, CDR1 SGHRS and CDR2 YFSETQ. The V gene end was trimmed by 4 bases and the J gene end by 6 bases; junction bases not matched to a gene: 11. The CDR3 sequence: CASSQDPGQGGEQYF. CDR3 sequence (DNA): TGCGCCAGCAGCCAAGACCCGGGACAGGGCGGCGAGCAGTACTTC.

The rearrangement uses TRBV4-3 and TRBJ1-4, with TRBD1 matching 10 bases. The CDR3 extends over 15 amino acids. Per the germline V gene, CDR1 is LGHNA and CDR2 is YSLEER. Trimming cost V 1 base and J 8 bases; bases outside gene matches: 4. The CDR3 DNA is TGCGCCAGCAGCCAAGGAGGGACAGGGGCGGAAAAACTGTTTTTT. This translates into CASSQGGTGAEKLFF.

This clone was counted once. The chain joins TRBV29-1 to TRBJ2-5; 7 nucleotides match TRBD1. This CDR3 comprises 13 residues. Per germline, CDR1 SQVTM and CDR2 ANQGSEA. J was trimmed by 5 bases and V by 5 bases; bases with no gene match: 8. CDR3 coding DNA: TGCAGCGTTCTTCGGGACAGCAGGGAGACCCAGTACTTC. Amino acid sequence: CSVLRDSRETQYF.

This CDR3 is CASRGQGVAYEQYF. Written as DNA, the CDR3 is TGTGCCAGCAGGGGACAGGGGGTAGCCTACGAGCAGTACTTC. The V gene is TRBV14, the J gene TRBJ2-7, with TRBD1 matching 11 bases. Looked up from germline, CDR1 is SGHDN and CDR2 is FVKESK. The trim removed 6 bases at V and 2 bases at J, leaving 3 bases unmatched. The CDR3 is 14 amino acids.

This chain links TRBV19 with TRBJ1-6; maybe TRBD1 (5 bases). CDR1 and CDR2 from the germline V gene are LNHDA and SQIVND (reference sequence). The length of the CDR3 is 13 residues. Deletions cut 8 bases from V and 6 bases from J, with 11 bases between. CDR3 coding DNA: TGTGCCAGTGGCCCGGGGGTTAATTCACCCCTCCACTTT. Translation gives CASGPGVNSPLHF.

The chain couples TRBV30 to TRBJ2-5; 8 nucleotides align to TRBD2. V lost 0 bases to trimming and J lost 6 bases; unmatched junction nucleotides: 6. Germline V gene data show CDR1 as GTSNPN and CDR2 as SVGIG (reference sequence). CDR3 length equals 14 residues. Here the CDR3 reads CAWSVLSGGKTQYF. In nucleotides, the CDR3 is TGTGCCTGGAGTGTACTGAGCGGGGGAAAGACCCAGTACTTC. Drawing the rest from reference TRBV30 and TRBJ2-5, the complete variable domain is SQTIHQWPATLVQPVGSPLSLECTVEGTSNPNLYWYRQAAGRGLQLLFYSVGIGQISSEVPQNLSASRPQDRQFILSSKKLLLSDSGFYLCAWSVLSGGKTQYFGPGTRLLVL.